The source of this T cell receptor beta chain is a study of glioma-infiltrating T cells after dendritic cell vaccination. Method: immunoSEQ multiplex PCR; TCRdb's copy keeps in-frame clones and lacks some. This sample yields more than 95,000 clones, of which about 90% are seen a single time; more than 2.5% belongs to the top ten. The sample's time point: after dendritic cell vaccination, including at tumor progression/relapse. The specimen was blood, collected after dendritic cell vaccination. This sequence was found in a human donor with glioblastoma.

CDR3 region: CASSQRGTGELFF. The CDR3 nucleotides are TGTGCCAGTAGCCAACGCGGTACCGGGGAGCTGTTTTTT. The chain is built from TRBV19 and TRBJ2-2, with no clear D. The V and J ends lost 6 bases and 5 bases respectively, with 10 bases between them. Germline V lookup: CDR1 LNHDA, CDR2 SQIVND (reference sequence). The CDR3 is 13 amino acids. Using reference TRBV19 and TRBJ2-2 for the parts outside the CDR3, the full variable domain is DGGITQSPKYLFRKEGQNVTLSCEQNLNHDAMYWYRQDPGQGLRLIYYSQIVNDFQKGDIAEGYSVSREKKESFPLTVTSAQKNPTAFYLCASSQRGTGELFFGEGSRLTVL.